This TCR beta chain originates from a study of post-analysis software for immune sequencing data. Overall study: Disease trajectories encompassed relapsing-remitting, secondary progressive and progressive-relapsing multiple sclerosis. Study-wide results and caveats: Versus controls, multiple sclerosis patients showed significantly lower diversity (normalized Chao1). Strong co-clustering by F measure linked samples that shared a preparation batch.

With regard to this clonotype: Antigen specificity is unknown.

The TCR beta cDNA libraries contained unique molecular identifiers. T cells numbering roughly 1 to 10 million yielded approximately 500,000 cDNA molecules. From the PCR reads, TCRdb called clonotypes with MiXCR, one entry per CDR3 protein. The sample shows 380,000 or so distinct CDR3 sequences, 30% to 45% of them seen only once. This TCR was sampled from a girl aged 5-17 years with multiple sclerosis. Sequenced input: blood.

The CDR3 protein is CASSLRSVMDTQYF. The CDR3 coding sequence is TGTGCCAGCAGCTTAAGATCAGTGATGGATACGCAGTATTTT. V usage is TRBV7-3 and J usage is TRBJ2-3; D gene uncertain. Germline V lookup: CDR1 SGHTA, CDR2 FQGTGA. Trimming removed 1 base at V and 6 bases at J, with 11 bases between. This CDR3 region has 14 residues.